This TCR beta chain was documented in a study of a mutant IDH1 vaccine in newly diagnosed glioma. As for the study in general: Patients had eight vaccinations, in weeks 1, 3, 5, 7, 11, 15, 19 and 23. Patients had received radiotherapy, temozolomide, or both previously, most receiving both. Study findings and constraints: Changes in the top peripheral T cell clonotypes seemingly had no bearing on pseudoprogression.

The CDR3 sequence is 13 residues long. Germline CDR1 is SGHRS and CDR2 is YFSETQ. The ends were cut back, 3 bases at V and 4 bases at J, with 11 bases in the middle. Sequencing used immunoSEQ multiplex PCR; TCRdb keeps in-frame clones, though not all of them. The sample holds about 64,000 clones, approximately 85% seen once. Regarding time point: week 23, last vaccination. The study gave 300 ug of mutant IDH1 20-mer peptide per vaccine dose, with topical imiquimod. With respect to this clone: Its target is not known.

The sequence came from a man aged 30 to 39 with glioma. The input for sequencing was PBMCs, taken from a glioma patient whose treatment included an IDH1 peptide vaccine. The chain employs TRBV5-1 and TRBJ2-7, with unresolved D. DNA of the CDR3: TGCGCCAGCAGCTGGAAGACGGATTACGAGCAGTACTTC. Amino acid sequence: CASSWKTDYEQYF. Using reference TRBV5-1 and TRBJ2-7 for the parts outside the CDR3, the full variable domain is KAGVTQTPRYLIKTRGQQVTLSCSPISGHRSVSWYQQTPGQGLQFLFEYFSETQRNKGNFPGRFSGRQFSNSRSEMNVSTLELGDSALYLCASSWKTDYEQYFGPGTRLTVT.